These 8 T cell receptor beta chains came from one sample sequenced in a study of blood T cell repertoires in COVID-19. Here immunoSEQ multiplex PCR was the method, and the copy in TCRdb shows in-frame clones only, minus some. The sample contains around 150,000 clones, around 92% of which appear only once. Input material: peripheral blood. The receptor source for this set is a young man with COVID-19, enrolled during active disease.

The rearrangement joins TRBV5-1 to TRBJ1-2; no definite D call. The CDR3 has 13 amino acids. The V and J ends lost 1 base and 0 bases respectively, with 4 bases between them. Germline V gene data show CDR1 as SGHRS and CDR2 as YFSETQ. The CDR3 DNA is TGCGCCAGCAGCTTGTCCGCTAACTATGGCTACACCTTC. Residues: CASSLSANYGYTF.

This clone was detected only once. The rearrangement links TRBV19 to TRBJ1-2, with a possible D match to TRBD1 (6 bases). Trimming took off 7 bases at V and 8 bases at J, with 14 bases between the two ends. Germline CDR1 is LNHDA and CDR2 is SQIVND (reference sequence). This CDR3 comprises 12 residues. This CDR3 reads CASINRVGGYTF. CDR3 bases: TGTGCCAGTATTAACAGGGTGGGCGGCTACACCTTC.

The rearrangement links TRBV19 to TRBJ2-1, with D maybe TRBD1 (6 bases). The V gene lost 4 bases and the J gene lost 3 bases, with 7 bases spanning the gap. Germline-derived CDR1 and CDR2 are LNHDA and SQIVND (reference sequence). This CDR3 is built from 13 residues. CDR3 in amino acids: CASSRTVYNEQFF. The CDR3 bases are TGTGCCAGTAGTAGGACAGTCTACAATGAGCAGTTCTTC.

The V gene is TRBV5-6, the J gene TRBJ1-1; unclear D gene. In germline, CDR1 is SGHDT, CDR2 YYEEEE. V gave up 2 bases and J gave up 3 bases, with 14 bases separating them. CDR3 length: 15 residues. CDR3 nucleotide sequence: TGTGCCAGCAGCTTCCCACGGGTGGTAGACACTGAAGCTTTCTTT. Amino acid sequence: CASSFPRVVDTEAFF.

CDR3 in DNA: TGCGCCAGCAGCCGTAACAGGGAGGGAAACGAGCAGTACTTC. Translated: CASSRNREGNEQYF. V gene TRBV5-1 combines with J gene TRBJ2-7, with a possible D match to TRBD2 (7 bases). Germline V gene data show CDR1 as SGHRS and CDR2 as YFSETQ. Trimming stripped 4 bases from V and 5 bases from J, with 16 bases between. The CDR3 has 14 amino acids. Full variable domain (missing parts from reference TRBV5-1 and TRBJ2-7): KAGVTQTPRYLIKTRGQQVTLSCSPISGHRSVSWYQQTPGQGLQFLFEYFSETQRNKGNFPGRFSGRQFSNSRSEMNVSTLELGDSALYLCASSRNREGNEQYFGPGTRLTVT.

This chain links TRBV5-4 with TRBJ2-7, with a possible D match to TRBD1 (5 bases). This CDR3 has 15 amino acids. CDR1 is SGHNT, CDR2 YYREEE, per germline (reference sequence). V gave up 0 bases and J gave up 0 bases, with 10 bases separating them. The CDR3 protein is CASSLGRTSSYEQYF. DNA for the CDR3: TGTGCCAGCAGCTTGGGCAGGACATCCTCCTACGAGCAGTACTTC.

The chain employs TRBV7-9 and TRBJ1-2, with D possibly being TRBD1 (6 bases). CDR1 and CDR2 (germline): SEHNR, FQNEAQ (reference sequence). The ends were cut back, 7 bases at V and 3 bases at J, with 18 bases in the middle. The CDR3 consists of 15 residues. The CDR3 sequence: CASTLQGAGDYGYTF. CDR3 nucleotides: TGTGCCAGCACCCTACAGGGAGCCGGGGACTATGGCTACACCTTC.

J is TRBJ2-1 and V is TRBV5-1; TRBD2 agrees at 10 bases. The trim removed 6 bases at V and 2 bases at J, leaving 8 bases unmatched. Germline assignment: CDR1 SGHRS and CDR2 YFSETQ. CDR3 length: 16 residues. CDR3 in DNA: TGCGCCAGCACCCCAATAGCGGGGGGCGCCTACAATGAGCAGTTCTTC. It translates to CASTPIAGGAYNEQFF.